A single sample is the source of the 23 T cell receptor beta chains below, sequenced in a study of cytomegalovirus exposure and HLA in healthy donors. It was with 60 Vbeta and 13 Jbeta primers that the PCR ran. Some clones are missing from TCRdb's copy, which holds only in-frame ones; the method was immunoSEQ multiplex PCR. The sample yields some 180,000 clones, roughly 80% seen once. The sequencing input was PBMCs. These receptors were obtained from a woman aged 18-29 years in good health and CMV-seronegative.

This chain links TRBV27 with TRBJ2-7; 13 nucleotides match TRBD2. The V gene's germline CDR1 is MNHEY and CDR2 SMNVEV (reference sequence). The CDR3 is 17 residues long. V shed 4 bases, J shed 3 bases, and the junction held 9 bases outside the gene matches. The CDR3 region has the DNA TGTGCCAGCAGTTCCGGACTAGCGGGAGTGAGGCACTACGAGCAGTACTTC. It encodes CASSSGLAGVRHYEQYF.

This chain connects TRBV28 to TRBJ2-3; D is unresolved. CDR3 length: 16 amino acids. Trimming stripped 4 bases from V and 1 base from J, with 15 bases between. Germline V CDR1 and CDR2: MDHEN, SYDVKM. In DNA form, the CDR3 reads TGTGCCAGCAGTTCCCTTGTTTCCGTTGGCACAGATACGCAGTATTTT. It is translated as CASSSLVSVGTDTQYF.

This clone was picked up a small number of times. The J gene is TRBJ2-5, the V gene TRBV5-4; possible D gene TRBD1, 6 bases. Germline lookup yields CDR1 SGHNT and CDR2 YYREEE (reference sequence). Trimming removed 1 base at V and 5 bases at J, with 12 bases between. There are 14 residues in the CDR3. The CDR3 spells CASSLKSRGETQYF. The DNA for the CDR3 is TGTGCCAGCAGCTTGAAGTCTAGGGGGGAGACCCAGTACTTC.

The chain has TRBV28 and TRBJ2-1, with 12 bases lining up with TRBD2. CDR1 is MDHEN, CDR2 SYDVKM, per germline. Germline trimming cut 7 bases from V and 3 bases from J; bases unmatched to any gene: 4. This CDR3 is built from 15 residues. CDR3 in DNA: TGTGCCAGCACCCAGACTAGCGGGAGCTACAATGAGCAGTTCTTC. This codes for CASTQTSGSYNEQFF.

V usage is TRBV4-3 and J usage is TRBJ2-3, with TRBD2 matching over 11 bases. This CDR3 is built from 19 residues. CDR1 is LGHNA and CDR2 is YSLEER in the germline V gene. The ends lost 0 bases at V and 2 bases at J; junction bases unmatched: 10. The CDR3 sequence: CASSQDLIAGGSLTDTQYF. CDR3 nucleotides: TGCGCCAGCAGCCAAGATTTGATAGCGGGAGGGAGCCTCACAGATACGCAGTATTTT.

This rearrangement joins TRBV9 to TRBJ1-1, with 9 bases fitting TRBD1. V lost 4 bases, J lost 2 bases, and 3 bases stayed unmatched. Germline values: CDR1 SGDLS, CDR2 YYNGEE. The CDR3 sequence is 14 residues long. The DNA for the CDR3 is TGTGCCAGCAGCATGGGACAGGGCAACACTGAAGCTTTCTTT. Protein: CASSMGQGNTEAFF.

The chain has TRBV21-1 and TRBJ1-1; the table's TRBD1 call for D was not verified on the DNA. TRBV21-1 is given as a pseudogene. This CDR3 contains 15 residues. For the CDR3, the DNA is TGTGCCAGCAGCCACCGCCCAGGGGTGAACACTGAAGCTTTCTTT. This codes for CASSHRPGVNTEAFF.

The V and J genes are TRBV19 and TRBJ1-5; weak D call: TRBD1 (6 bases). This CDR3 spans 14 amino acids. Germline V gene data show CDR1 as LNHDA and CDR2 as SQIVND (reference sequence). V lost 5 bases and J lost 7, with 15 bases in between. In DNA, the CDR3 is TGTGCCAGTAGTCCCCGGACAGCCCAGCAGCCCCAGCATTTT. It yields the protein CASSPRTAQQPQHF.

This chain uses TRBV30 with TRBJ2-1; 9 bases are a match to TRBD1. V lost 8 bases, J lost 6 bases, and 8 bases stayed unmatched. The CDR3 length is 13 residues. Germline assignment: CDR1 GTSNPN and CDR2 SVGIG (reference sequence). The CDR3 DNA reads TGTGCCGGGGGACAGGGAATCGTCAATGAGCAGTTCTTC. Amino acid sequence: CAGGQGIVNEQFF.

Points on this clone: Other DNA sequences in this specimen translate into the identical CDR3. V and J are TRBV5-1 and TRBJ2-5; TRBD2 is a possible D gene (6 bases). V dropped 0 bases and J dropped 8 bases, with 17 bases sitting between them. CDR1 and CDR2 (germline): SGHRS, YFSETQ. The CDR3 consists of 15 residues. CDR3 sequence reads: CASSLGASARETQYF. CDR3 bases: TGCGCCAGCAGCTTGGGGGCTAGCGCCCGAGAAACCCAGTACTTC.

V is TRBV28 and J is TRBJ2-1; 9 bases match TRBD2. The CDR3 has 14 amino acids. Germline CDR1 and CDR2: MDHEN and SYDVKM. The V segment lost 8 bases and the J segment 4 bases; nucleotides outside the gene matches: 6. In DNA form, the CDR3 reads TGTGCCAGCCTCCTTGCGGGGGGGTACAATGAGCAGTTCTTC. This gives the protein CASLLAGGYNEQFF. Drawing the rest from reference TRBV28 and TRBJ2-1, the complete variable domain is DVKVTQSSRYLVKRTGEKVFLECVQDMDHENMFWYRQDPGLGLRLIYFSYDVKMKEKGDIPEGYSVSREKKERFSLILESASTNQTSMYLCASLLAGGYNEQFFGPGTRLTVL.

The rearrangement uses TRBV19 and TRBJ1-3, with D possibly matching TRBD1 (5 bases). V lost 7 bases to trimming and J lost 4 bases, with 17 bases between them. Germline CDR1 is LNHDA and CDR2 is SQIVND (reference sequence). The length of the CDR3 is 15 residues. The CDR3 sequence is CASTWGPSEGNTIYF. Written as DNA, the CDR3 is TGTGCCAGTACTTGGGGCCCATCGGAAGGAAACACCATATATTTT.

V and J are TRBV6-5 and TRBJ2-3; tentatively, D is TRBD2 (6 bases). The CDR3 covers 15 residues. Germline loops: CDR1 MNHEY, CDR2 SVGAGI. V lost 0 bases to trimming and J lost 3 bases, with 10 bases between them. The CDR3 coding sequence is TGTGCCAGCAGTTACTCGATTGGAGGGACAGATACGCAGTATTTT. Its protein product is CASSYSIGGTDTQYF.

This clone has just a few counts. V is TRBV28 and J is TRBJ1-1; a possible D gene is TRBD1 (5 bases). The CDR3 consists of 12 residues. The V end was cut by 8 bases, the J end by 6 bases, with 13 bases between. The germline gives CDR1 MDHEN, CDR2 SYDVKM. CDR3: CASASRVSEAFF. The CDR3 nucleotides are TGTGCCAGCGCATCCAGGGTGTCTGAAGCTTTCTTT.

The V call is TRBV28, the J call TRBJ1-2; the match to TRBD1 covers 7 bases. V was pared by 6 bases and J by 3 bases, with 7 bases of the junction left unmatched. The CDR3 totals 14 residues. Looked up from germline, CDR1 is MDHEN and CDR2 is SYDVKM. As DNA, the CDR3 is TGTGCCAGCAGCGAGACAGGGTATGACTATGGCTACACCTTC. This gives the protein CASSETGYDYGYTF.

This clone was detected only a few times. For the CDR3, the DNA is TGCGCCAGCAGCCCTAGACGGCTGAACACTGAAGCTTTCTTT. Encoded protein: CASSPRRLNTEAFF. The genes are TRBV4-3 and TRBJ1-1; no clear D gene. CDR1 is LGHNA and CDR2 is YSLEER in the germline V gene. The length of the CDR3 is 14 residues. V was clipped by 4 bases and J by 0 bases, with 9 bases between them.

The genes are TRBV29-1 and TRBJ2-7; D is perhaps TRBD1 (6 bases). CDR1 is SQVTM, CDR2 ANQGSEA, per germline. V gave up 4 bases and J gave up 1 base, with 14 bases separating them. The CDR3 totals 14 residues. CDR3 in amino acids: CSVVVRGRSYEQYF. The CDR3 nucleotides read TGCAGCGTTGTGGTCAGGGGAAGGTCCTACGAGCAGTACTTC.

The chain links TRBV2 to TRBJ2-5, with a tentative D call TRBD1 (6 bases). CDR3 length: 13 residues. Trimming shortened V by 4 bases and J by 5 bases, and 11 bases separated the two germline ends. Per the germline V gene, CDR1 is SNHLY and CDR2 is FYNNEI. In DNA, the CDR3 is TGTGCCAGCAGTGTGAACAGGGCGGAGACCCAGTACTTC. It codes for CASSVNRAETQYF.

This clone came up once. The rearrangement joins TRBV7-2 to TRBJ2-1; the D gene is possibly TRBD1 (5 bases). The CDR3 runs 16 residues. Germline loops: CDR1 SGHTA, CDR2 FQGNSA. The germline V and J ends were trimmed by 5 bases and 6 bases, with 20 bases remaining between them. The CDR3 DNA sequence: TGTGCCAGCAGCAAAGGGGTAGCCGTTCTCCGCAATGAGCAGTTCTTC. It translates to CASSKGVAVLRNEQFF.

This clone has a handful of counts. The V and J genes are TRBV5-1 and TRBJ2-3; D is unclear. The CDR3 is 12 amino acids. CDR1 SGHRS and CDR2 YFSETQ come from the germline V gene. The V gene lost 4 bases and the J gene lost 2 bases, with 5 bases spanning the gap. CDR3 in amino acids: CASSPSTDTQYF. For the CDR3, the DNA is TGCGCCAGCAGCCCCTCCACAGATACGCAGTATTTT. Drawing the rest from reference TRBV5-1 and TRBJ2-3, the complete variable domain is KAGVTQTPRYLIKTRGQQVTLSCSPISGHRSVSWYQQTPGQGLQFLFEYFSETQRNKGNFPGRFSGRQFSNSRSEMNVSTLELGDSALYLCASSPSTDTQYFGPGTRLTVL.

This rearrangement joins TRBV27 to TRBJ1-5; D is ambiguous. The CDR3 is 14 residues long. Germline CDR1 is MNHEY and CDR2 is SMNVEV (reference sequence). V lost 0 bases and J 7 bases, leaving 10 bases between the germline ends. CDR3 sequence (DNA): TGTGCCAGCAGTTTATCGAGGGCGTGGCAGCCCCAGCATTTT. Translated: CASSLSRAWQPQHF.

The chain couples TRBV28 to TRBJ2-7, with 8 bases lining up with TRBD1. There are 13 residues in the CDR3. With V trimmed by 6 bases and J by 1 base, 2 bases remained unmatched. Germline V gives CDR1 MDHEN, CDR2 SYDVKM. The CDR3 loop is CASSRTGSYEQYF. The CDR3 DNA sequence: TGTGCCAGCAGCAGGACAGGGTCCTACGAGCAGTACTTC. Drawing the rest from reference TRBV28 and TRBJ2-7, the complete variable domain is DVKVTQSSRYLVKRTGEKVFLECVQDMDHENMFWYRQDPGLGLRLIYFSYDVKMKEKGDIPEGYSVSREKKERFSLILESASTNQTSMYLCASSRTGSYEQYFGPGTRLTVT.

The genes are TRBV2 and TRBJ2-1; the D gene is possibly TRBD2 (7 bases). Trimming cost V 3 bases and J 7 bases, with 16 bases left between them. The CDR3 spans 15 residues. The germline V gene encodes CDR1 SNHLY and CDR2 FYNNEI. DNA of the CDR3: TGTGCCAGCAGTGATCTCGGGGAGGGGGTGAATGAGCAGTTCTTC. This sequence encodes CASSDLGEGVNEQFF.